What follows describes a single T cell receptor (beta chain). This sample is drawn from a study of blood T cell repertoires in COVID-19. Across the study: T cells, B-cell-depleted T cells, or PBMCs supplied cDNA or gDNA.

Germline CDR1 is MDHEN and CDR2 is SYDVKM. The CDR3 has 17 amino acids. Trimming removed 6 bases at V and 7 bases at J, with 27 bases between. As originally analysed: Estimation of nucleated cell counts relied on the amplification of reference gene primers. TCRdb keeps only in-frame clones here, not all; method: immunoSEQ multiplex PCR. V, J and clone size reflect that table, while D and trimming were determined from the DNA. Counted here are approximately 210,000 clones, 83% occurring once; the ten biggest clones make up 2% to 3%. The V call is TRBV28, the J call TRBJ1-2, with D maybe TRBD1 (6 bases). This TCR derives from a woman aged 40 to 50 with active or convalescent COVID-19. Sequenced: peripheral blood. In DNA, the CDR3 is TGTGCCAGCAGCCTTCAGGGGAAAGTCATCAAAGGGGGTGGCTACACCTTC. It specifies CASSLQGKVIKGGGYTF.